This T cell receptor (beta chain) was sequenced in a study of blood T cell repertoires in COVID-19. Turning to the study itself: COVID-19 samples from acute and convalescent phases originated in the United States, Italy and Spain. In each case, the material was cDNA or gDNA derived from T cells, B-cell-depleted T cells, or PBMCs.

This CDR3 has 15 residues. Trimming removed 3 bases from V and 7 bases from J; junction bases left unmatched: 9. Per the germline V gene, CDR1 is ENHRY and CDR2 is SYGVKD. In the original workflow: Estimation of nucleated cell counts was performed using reference gene primer amplification. The data were produced by immunoSEQ multiplex PCR, yet TCRdb's version contains in-frame clones alone and is incomplete. Clone size and the V and J calls come from that table; the DNA yielded D and trimming. This table has roughly 200,000 clones, about 87% appearing once. The sequence was collected from a man between 65 and 85 years old with acute or convalescent COVID-19. The source material was peripheral blood. V gene TRBV10-3 combines with J gene TRBJ1-3; 7 bases fit TRBD1. The CDR3 nucleotides are TGTGCCATCAGTGATTCAGGGGGTCGGTTGAACACCATATATTTT. Translated: CAISDSGGRLNTIYF.